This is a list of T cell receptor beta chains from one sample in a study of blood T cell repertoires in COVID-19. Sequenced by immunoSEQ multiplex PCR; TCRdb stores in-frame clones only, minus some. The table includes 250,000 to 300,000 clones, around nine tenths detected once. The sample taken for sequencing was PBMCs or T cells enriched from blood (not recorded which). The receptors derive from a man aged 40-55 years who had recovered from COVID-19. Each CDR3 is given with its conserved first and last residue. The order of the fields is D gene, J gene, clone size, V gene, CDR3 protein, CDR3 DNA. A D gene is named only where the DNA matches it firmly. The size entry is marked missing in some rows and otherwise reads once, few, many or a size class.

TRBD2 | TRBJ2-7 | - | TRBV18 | CASSPGTSSYEQYF | TGTGCCAGCTCACCAGGGACTAGCTCCTACGAGCAGTACTTC
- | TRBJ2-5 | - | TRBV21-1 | CASSKRKGGRAPWETQYF | TGTGCCAGCAGCAAACGGAAGGGCGGGAGGGCCCCTTGGGAGACCCAGTACTTC
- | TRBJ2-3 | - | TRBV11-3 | CASSWGVGTDTQYF | TGTGCCAGCAGCTGGGGGGTGGGCACAGATACGCAGTATTTT
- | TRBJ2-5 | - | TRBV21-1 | CASSTPKGWDTGLKTQYF | TGTGCCAGCAGCACACCCAAGGGGTGGGATACAGGGTTAAAGACCCAGTACTTC
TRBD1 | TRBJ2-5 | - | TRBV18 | CASSATGGGETQYF | TGTGCCAGCTCGGCGACAGGGGGCGGTGAGACCCAGTACTTC
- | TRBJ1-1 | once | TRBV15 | CATSRDLFTGRDTEAFF | TGTGCCACCAGCAGAGATCTATTTACAGGGCGGGACACTGAAGCTTTCTTT
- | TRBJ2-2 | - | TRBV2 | CASSDDTGELFF | TGTGCCAGCAGTGACGACACCGGGGAGCTGTTTTTT
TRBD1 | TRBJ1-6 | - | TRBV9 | CASSVRRDRDYNSPLHF | TGTGCCAGCAGCGTGAGGCGGGACAGGGACTATAATTCACCCCTCCACTTT
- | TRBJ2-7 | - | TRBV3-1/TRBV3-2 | CASSPSGGGSSYEQYF | TGTGCCAGCAGCCCATCTGGGGGGGGCAGTTCCTACGAGCAGTACTTC
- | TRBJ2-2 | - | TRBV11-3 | CASSYRDINTGELFF | TGTGCCAGCAGCTACCGGGACATCAACACCGGGGAGCTGTTTTTT
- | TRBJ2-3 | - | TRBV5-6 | CASSLESGWDF | TGTGCCAGCAGCTTGGAGTCGGGATGGGATTTT
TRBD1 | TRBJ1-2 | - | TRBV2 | CASSDLTGGAPKVYGYTF | TGTGCCAGCAGTGATTTGACAGGGGGCGCCCCGAAGGTATATGGCTACACCTTC
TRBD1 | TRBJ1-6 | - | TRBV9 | CASSVGTGREYNSPLHF | TGTGCCAGCAGCGTAGGGACAGGGCGTGAGTATAATTCACCCCTCCACTTT
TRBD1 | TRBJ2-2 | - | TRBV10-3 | CAIRRQGNTGELFF | TGTGCCATCAGACGACAGGGCAACACCGGGGAGCTGTTTTTT
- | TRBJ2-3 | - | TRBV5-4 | CASSPRLLTDTQYF | TGTGCCAGCAGCCCCAGGCTCCTCACAGATACGCAGTATTTT
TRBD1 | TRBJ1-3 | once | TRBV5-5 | CASSLIRDRGDTIYF | TGTGCCAGCAGCTTAATCCGGGACAGGGGAGACACCATATATTTT
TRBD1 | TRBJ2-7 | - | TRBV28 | CASRSDRVPLYEQYF | TGTGCCAGCAGATCTGACAGGGTCCCTCTTTACGAGCAGTACTTC
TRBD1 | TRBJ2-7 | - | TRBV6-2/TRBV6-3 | CASSYRDRGYEQYF | TGTGCCAGCAGTTACCGGGACAGGGGCTACGAGCAGTACTTC
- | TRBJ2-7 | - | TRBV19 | CASSDKRTTYEQYF | TGTGCCAGTAGTGATAAAAGGACTACCTACGAGCAGTACTTC
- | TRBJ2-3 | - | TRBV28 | CASSPPTLKLDTQYF | TGTGCCAGCAGCCCCCCGACTCTCAAATTAGATACGCAGTATTTT
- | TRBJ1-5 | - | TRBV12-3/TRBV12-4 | CASSHGRQPQHF | TGTGCCAGCAGTCATGGGCGTCAGCCCCAGCATTTT
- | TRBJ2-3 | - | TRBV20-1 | CSASKSGRPDTQYF | TGCAGTGCTAGTAAATCAGGGCGCCCAGATACGCAGTATTTT
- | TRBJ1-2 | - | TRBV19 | CASSIRRVGSTVERYGYTF | TGTGCCAGTAGTATTCGGAGGGTCGGGTCCACCGTAGAGAGATATGGCTACACCTTC
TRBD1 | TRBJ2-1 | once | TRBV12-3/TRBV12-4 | CASTETGYNEQFF | TGTGCCAGCACCGAGACAGGGTACAATGAGCAGTTCTTC
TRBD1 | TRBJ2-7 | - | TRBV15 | CATSRRMTGGQKYEQYF | TGTGCCACCAGCAGACGGATGACAGGGGGCCAGAAGTACGAGCAGTACTTC
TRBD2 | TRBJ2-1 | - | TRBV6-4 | CASRGVAGEGNEQFF | TGTGCCAGCAGGGGAGTAGCGGGAGAGGGCAATGAGCAGTTCTTC
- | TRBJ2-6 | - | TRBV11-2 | CASSFRQGSLGSGANVLTF | TGTGCCAGCAGCTTTAGGCAGGGATCACTGGGCTCTGGGGCCAACGTCCTGACTTTC
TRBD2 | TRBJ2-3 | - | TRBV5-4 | CASGPVLAGRTDTQYF | TGTGCCAGCGGCCCCGTTCTAGCGGGGCGCACAGATACGCAGTATTTT
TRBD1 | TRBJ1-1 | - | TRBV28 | CASSSPKDRTNTEAFF | TGTGCCAGCAGTTCTCCCAAGGACAGGACGAACACTGAAGCTTTCTTT
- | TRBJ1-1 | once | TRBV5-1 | CASSPGPHGEIMNTEAFF | TGCGCCAGCAGCCCTGGACCGCATGGGGAGATCATGAACACTGAAGCTTTCTTT
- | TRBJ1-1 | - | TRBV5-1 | CASSLGAENTEAFF | TGCGCCAGCAGCTTGGGGGCAGAGAACACTGAAGCTTTCTTT
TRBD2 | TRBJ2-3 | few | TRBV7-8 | CASSFPGGPDTQYF | TGTGCCAGCAGCTTTCCGGGAGGGCCAGATACGCAGTATTTT
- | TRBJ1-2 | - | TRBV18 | CASSPGRPGYGYTF | TGTGCCAGCTCACCGGGGAGGCCTGGCTATGGCTACACCTTC
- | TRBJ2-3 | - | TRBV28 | CASSPTRQGRHTQYF | TGTGCCAGCAGTCCGACACGGCAGGGGCGACATACGCAGTATTTT
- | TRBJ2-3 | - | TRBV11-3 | CASSLGGQTVDTQYF | TGTGCCAGCAGCTTAGGAGGGCAGACCGTAGATACGCAGTATTTT
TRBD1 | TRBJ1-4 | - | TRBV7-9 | CASSLASGTGGEKLFF | TGTGCCAGCAGCTTAGCGTCCGGGACAGGGGGGGAAAAACTGTTTTTT
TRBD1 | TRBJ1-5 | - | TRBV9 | CASSVGQGDQPQHF | TGTGCCAGCAGCGTAGGACAGGGTGATCAGCCCCAGCATTTT
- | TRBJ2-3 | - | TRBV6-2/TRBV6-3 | CASSYRQNFGTDTQYF | TGTGCCAGCAGTTACCGACAGAACTTTGGGACAGATACGCAGTATTTT
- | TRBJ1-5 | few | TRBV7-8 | CASSTQGGSNQPQHF | TGTGCCAGCAGCACCCAGGGTGGGAGCAATCAGCCCCAGCATTTT
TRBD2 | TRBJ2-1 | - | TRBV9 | CASSFSKLAGVSGSYNEQFF | TGTGCCAGCAGCTTCTCGAAACTAGCGGGAGTATCGGGCTCCTACAATGAGCAGTTCTTC
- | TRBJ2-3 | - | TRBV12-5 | CASGLTSTDTQYF | TGTGCTAGTGGTTTGACTAGCACAGATACGCAGTATTTT
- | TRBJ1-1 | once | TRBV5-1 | CASVQGIGTEAFF | TGCGCCAGCGTACAGGGTATCGGGACTGAAGCTTTCTTT
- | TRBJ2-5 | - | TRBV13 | CASSLSRRGQETQYF | TGTGCCAGCAGCTTATCCCGCAGGGGACAAGAGACCCAGTACTTC
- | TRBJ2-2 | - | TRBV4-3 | CASSQVSSAAGELFF | TGCGCCAGCAGCCAGGTGTCTAGCGCCGCCGGGGAGCTGTTTTTT
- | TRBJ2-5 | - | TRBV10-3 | CATMRRQAHQETQYF | TGTGCCACCATGAGGAGACAGGCTCACCAAGAGACCCAGTACTTC
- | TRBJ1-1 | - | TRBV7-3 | CASSLEGNTEAFF | TGTGCCAGCAGCTTAGAGGGAAACACTGAAGCTTTCTTT
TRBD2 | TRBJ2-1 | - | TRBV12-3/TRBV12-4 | CASSWGLDNEQFF | TGTGCCAGCAGTTGGGGACTAGACAATGAGCAGTTCTTC
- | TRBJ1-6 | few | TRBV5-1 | CASSSRTDGSPLHF | TGCGCCAGCAGCTCCCGGACAGACGGTTCACCCCTCCACTTT
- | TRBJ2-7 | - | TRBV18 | CASSGTLAYEQYF | TGTGCCAGCTCCGGGACACTAGCCTACGAGCAGTACTTC
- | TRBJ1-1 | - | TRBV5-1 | CASSSQTGGEAFF | TGCGCCAGCAGCTCCCAGACAGGCGGGGAAGCTTTCTTT
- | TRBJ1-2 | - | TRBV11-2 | CASSRGYGYTF | TGTGCCAGCAGCCGGGGCTATGGCTACACCTTC
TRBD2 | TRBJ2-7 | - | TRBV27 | CASSLKWLAGLSYEQYF | TGTGCCAGCAGTTTAAAGTGGCTAGCGGGCCTCTCCTACGAGCAGTACTTC
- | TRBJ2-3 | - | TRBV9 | CASSVALPDTQYF | TGTGCCAGCAGCGTAGCTCTCCCAGATACGCAGTATTTT
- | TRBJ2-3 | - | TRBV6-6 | CASSYTASAYTDTQYF | TGTGCCAGCAGTTACACCGCTAGCGCCTACACAGATACGCAGTATTTT